This T cell receptor beta chain was recorded in a study of cytomegalovirus exposure and HLA in healthy donors. The PCR employed 60 Vbeta primers together with 13 Jbeta primers. TCRdb keeps only in-frame clones here, not all; method: immunoSEQ multiplex PCR. The sample has about 87,000 clones; 7.6% are singletons. Germline lookup yields CDR1 SEHNR and CDR2 FQNEAQ (reference sequence). This CDR3 has 14 amino acids. J was trimmed by 4 bases and V by 3 bases; bases with no gene match: 2. The TCR sequence derives from a man aged 45-60 years in good health and CMV-seronegative. V is TRBV7-9 and J is TRBJ2-7; 11 bases match TRBD1. Specimen: PBMCs. CDR3 bases: TGTGCCAGCAGCTTCCGGGACAGGGGGTACGAGCAGTACTTC. Amino acids: CASSFRDRGYEQYF.